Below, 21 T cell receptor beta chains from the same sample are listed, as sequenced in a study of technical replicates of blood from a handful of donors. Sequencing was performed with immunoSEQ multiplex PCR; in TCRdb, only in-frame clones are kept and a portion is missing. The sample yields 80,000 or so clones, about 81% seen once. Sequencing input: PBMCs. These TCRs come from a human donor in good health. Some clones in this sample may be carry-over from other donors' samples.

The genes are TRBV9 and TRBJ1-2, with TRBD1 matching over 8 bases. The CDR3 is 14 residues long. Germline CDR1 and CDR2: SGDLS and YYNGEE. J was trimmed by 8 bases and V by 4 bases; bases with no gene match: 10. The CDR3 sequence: CASSPNGQGGGYTF. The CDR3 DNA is TGTGCCAGCAGCCCCAACGGACAGGGCGGCGGCTACACCTTC.

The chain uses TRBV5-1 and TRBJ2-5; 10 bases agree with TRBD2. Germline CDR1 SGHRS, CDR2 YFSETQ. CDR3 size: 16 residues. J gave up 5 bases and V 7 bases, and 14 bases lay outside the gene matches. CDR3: CASGPGSSGGGETQYF. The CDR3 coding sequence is TGCGCCAGCGGCCCAGGATCTAGCGGGGGCGGGGAGACCCAGTACTTC.

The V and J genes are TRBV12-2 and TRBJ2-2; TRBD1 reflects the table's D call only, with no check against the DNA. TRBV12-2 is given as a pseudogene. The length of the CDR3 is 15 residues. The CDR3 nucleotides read TGTGCAAGTCGCTTACGGACACCTAACACCGGGGAGCTGTTTTTT. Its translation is CASRLRTPNTGELFF.

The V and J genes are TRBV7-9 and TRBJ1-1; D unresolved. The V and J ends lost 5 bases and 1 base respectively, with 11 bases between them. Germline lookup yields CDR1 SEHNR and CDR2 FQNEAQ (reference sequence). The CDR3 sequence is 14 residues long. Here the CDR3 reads CASSPFEGNTEAFF. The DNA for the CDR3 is TGTGCCAGCAGCCCCTTTGAGGGGAACACTGAAGCTTTCTTT. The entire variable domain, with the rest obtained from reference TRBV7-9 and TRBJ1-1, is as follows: DTGVSQNPRHKITKRGQNVTFRCDPISEHNRLYWYRQTLGQGPEFLTYFQNEAQLEKSRLLSDRFSAERPKGSFSTLEIQRTEQGDSAMYLCASSPFEGNTEAFFGQGTRLTVV.

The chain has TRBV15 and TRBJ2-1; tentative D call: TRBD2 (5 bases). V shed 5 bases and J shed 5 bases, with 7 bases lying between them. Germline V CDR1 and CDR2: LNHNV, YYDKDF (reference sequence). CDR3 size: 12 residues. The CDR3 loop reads CATSPRDNEQFF. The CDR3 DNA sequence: TGTGCCACCAGCCCGCGGGACAATGAGCAGTTCTTC. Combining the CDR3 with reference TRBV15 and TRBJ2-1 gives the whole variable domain DAMVIQNPRYQVTQFGKPVTLSCSQTLNHNVMYWYQQKSSQAPKLLFHYYDKDFNNEADTPDNFQSRRPNTSFCFLDIRSPGLGDTAMYLCATSPRDNEQFFGPGTRLTVL.

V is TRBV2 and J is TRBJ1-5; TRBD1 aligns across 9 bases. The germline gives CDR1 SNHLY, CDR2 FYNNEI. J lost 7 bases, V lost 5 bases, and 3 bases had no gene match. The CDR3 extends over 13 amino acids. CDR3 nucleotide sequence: TGTGCCAGCAGTTGGACAGGGGTGCAGCCCCAGCATTTT. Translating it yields CASSWTGVQPQHF.

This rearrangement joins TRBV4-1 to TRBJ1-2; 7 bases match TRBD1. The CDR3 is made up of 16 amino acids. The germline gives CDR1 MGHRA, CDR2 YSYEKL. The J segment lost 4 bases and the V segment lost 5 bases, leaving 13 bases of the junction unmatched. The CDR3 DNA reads TGCGCCAGCAGCATAGAAGACAGGGAAGATGGCTATGGCTACACCTTC. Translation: CASSIEDREDGYGYTF.

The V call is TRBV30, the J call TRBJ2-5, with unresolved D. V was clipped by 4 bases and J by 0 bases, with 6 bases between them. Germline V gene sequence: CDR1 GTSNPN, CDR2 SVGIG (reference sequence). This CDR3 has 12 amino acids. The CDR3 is CAWNGNQETQYF. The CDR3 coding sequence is TGTGCCTGGAACGGTAACCAAGAGACCCAGTACTTC. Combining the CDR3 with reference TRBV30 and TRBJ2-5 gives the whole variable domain SQTIHQWPATLVQPVGSPLSLECTVEGTSNPNLYWYRQAAGRGLQLLFYSVGIGQISSEVPQNLSASRPQDRQFILSSKKLLLSDSGFYLCAWNGNQETQYFGPGTRLLVL.

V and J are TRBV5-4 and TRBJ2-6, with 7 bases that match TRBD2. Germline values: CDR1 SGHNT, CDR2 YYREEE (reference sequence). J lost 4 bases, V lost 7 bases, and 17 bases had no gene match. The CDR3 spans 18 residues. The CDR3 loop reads CASRPGEERGTGANVLTF. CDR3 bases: TGTGCCAGCCGCCCAGGTGAGGAGCGGGGAACCGGGGCCAACGTCCTGACTTTC.

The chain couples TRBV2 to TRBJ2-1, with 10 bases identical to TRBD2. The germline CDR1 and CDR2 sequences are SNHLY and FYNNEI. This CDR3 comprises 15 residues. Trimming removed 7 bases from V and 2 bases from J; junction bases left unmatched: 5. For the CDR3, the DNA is TGTGCCAGCAAAGCTAGCGGGAGCCCCTACAATGAGCAGTTCTTC. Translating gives CASKASGSPYNEQFF.

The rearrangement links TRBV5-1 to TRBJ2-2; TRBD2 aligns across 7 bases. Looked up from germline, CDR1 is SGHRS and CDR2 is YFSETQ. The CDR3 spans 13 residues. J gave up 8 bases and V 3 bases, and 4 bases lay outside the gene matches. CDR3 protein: CASSSQGGGELFF. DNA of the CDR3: TGCGCCAGCAGCTCTCAGGGAGGGGGGGAGCTGTTTTTT.

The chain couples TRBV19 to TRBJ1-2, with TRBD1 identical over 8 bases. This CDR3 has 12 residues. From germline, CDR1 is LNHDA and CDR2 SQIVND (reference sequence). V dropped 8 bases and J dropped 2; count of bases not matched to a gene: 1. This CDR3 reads CASRQGNYGYTF. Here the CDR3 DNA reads TGTGCCAGTCGACAGGGGAACTATGGCTACACCTTC.

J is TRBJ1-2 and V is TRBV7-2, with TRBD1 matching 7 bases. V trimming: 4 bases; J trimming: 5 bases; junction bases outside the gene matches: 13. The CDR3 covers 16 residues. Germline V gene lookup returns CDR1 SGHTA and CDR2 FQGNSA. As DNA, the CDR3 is TGTGCCAGCAGCTCAATCTCCGGGACAGACTTTTATGGCTACACCTTC. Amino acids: CASSSISGTDFYGYTF.

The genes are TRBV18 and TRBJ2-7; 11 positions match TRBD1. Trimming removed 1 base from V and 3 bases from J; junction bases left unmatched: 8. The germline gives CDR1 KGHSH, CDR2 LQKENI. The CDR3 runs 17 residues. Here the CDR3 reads CASSPLSAGTGGYEQYF. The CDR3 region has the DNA TGTGCCAGCTCACCACTCTCAGCCGGGACAGGGGGCTACGAGCAGTACTTC.

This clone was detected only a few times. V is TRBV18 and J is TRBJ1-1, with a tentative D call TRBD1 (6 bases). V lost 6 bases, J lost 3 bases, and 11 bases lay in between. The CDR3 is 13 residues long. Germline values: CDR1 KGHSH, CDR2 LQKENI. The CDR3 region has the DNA TGTGCCAGCTCTCAAAACAGGGACACTGAAGCTTTCTTT. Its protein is CASSQNRDTEAFF.

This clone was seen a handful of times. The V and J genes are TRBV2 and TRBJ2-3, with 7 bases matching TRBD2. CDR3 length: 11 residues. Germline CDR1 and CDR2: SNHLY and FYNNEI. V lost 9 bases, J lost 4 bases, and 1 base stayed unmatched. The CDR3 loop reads CASTSADTQYF. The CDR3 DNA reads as TGTGCCAGTACTAGCGCAGATACGCAGTATTTT.

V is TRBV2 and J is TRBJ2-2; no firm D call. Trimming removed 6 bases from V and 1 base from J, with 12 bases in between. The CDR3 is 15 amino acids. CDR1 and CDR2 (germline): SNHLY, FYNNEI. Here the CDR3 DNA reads TGTGCCAGCAGGAACAGCCTACAGAACACCGGGGAGCTGTTTTTT. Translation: CASRNSLQNTGELFF.

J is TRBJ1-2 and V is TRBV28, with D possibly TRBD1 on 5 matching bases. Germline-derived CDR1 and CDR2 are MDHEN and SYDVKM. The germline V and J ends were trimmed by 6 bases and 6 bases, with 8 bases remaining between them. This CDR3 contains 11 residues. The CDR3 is CASRAGHGYTF. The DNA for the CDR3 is TGTGCCAGCAGGGCAGGGCATGGCTACACCTTC.

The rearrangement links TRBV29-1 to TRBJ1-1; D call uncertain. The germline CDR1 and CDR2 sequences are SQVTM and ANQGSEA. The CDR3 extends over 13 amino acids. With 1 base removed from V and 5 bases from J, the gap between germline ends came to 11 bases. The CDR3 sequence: CSVEVVRETEAFF. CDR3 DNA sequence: TGCAGCGTTGAAGTTGTGAGAGAGACTGAAGCTTTCTTT.

CDR3: CAWSGDRDGYTF. The CDR3 DNA reads TGTGCCTGGAGTGGGGACAGAGATGGCTACACCTTC. The V and J genes are TRBV30 and TRBJ1-2, with 7 bases identical to TRBD1. The CDR3 totals 12 residues. CDR1 and CDR2 from the germline V gene are GTSNPN and SVGIG (reference sequence). Trimming took 1 base from V and 6 from J; bases not matched to a gene: 2.

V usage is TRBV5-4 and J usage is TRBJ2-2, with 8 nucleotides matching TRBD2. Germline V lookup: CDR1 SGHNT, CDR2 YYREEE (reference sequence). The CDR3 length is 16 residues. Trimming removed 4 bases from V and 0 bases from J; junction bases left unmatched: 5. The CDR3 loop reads CASSKPGGSNTGELFF. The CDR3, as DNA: TGTGCCAGCAGCAAGCCGGGGGGGTCGAACACCGGGGAGCTGTTTTTT.